This T cell receptor beta chain was recorded in a study of tumor and adjacent non-tumor tissue in lung cancer. About the research overall: There were approximately twelve adenocarcinoma, a couple of squamous cell carcinoma and 1 small cell lung cancer cases. Each sample yielded roughly 4.2 million productive TCRbeta reads on average. Overall study findings and caveats: Normal lung showed higher cumulative top 100 clone frequency than tumor. Compared with tumor, normal lung showed significantly lower TCR diversity.

A word on this clonotype: Its matching antigen is unknown. One end of the junction is discordant with germline, which a read error may explain.

The library came from three nested PCR rounds adapted from ARM-PCR protocols. Using its own MiXCR run on the multiplex PCR reads, TCRdb lists one record per CDR3 protein. The sample consists of 75,000 to 95,000 distinct CDR3 sequences, less than 75% of them appearing once. No cell sorting was done before RNA was extracted from the tissue. Per germline, CDR1 SGHRS and CDR2 YFSETQ. There are 14 residues in the CDR3. What was sequenced was lung tumor tissue. The chain carries TRBV5-1 and TRBJ2-3; D might be TRBD2 (5 bases). This clonotype was obtained from a man aged 55 to 69 with non-small cell lung cancer. CDR3 region: CASSFRGMADRQYF. CDR3 DNA sequence: TGCGCCAGCAGCTTCCGGGGTATGGCAGATAGGCAGTATTTT.